These T cell receptor beta chains were read from a single sample in a study of blood T cell repertoires in COVID-19. Clones were read by immunoSEQ multiplex PCR, and TCRdb kept only the in-frame ones, dropping some. The sample yields nearly 300,000 clones, roughly 90% seen once. Source material: PBMCs or T cells enriched from blood (not recorded which). The receptors come from a woman aged 50 to 60 who had been exposed to COVID-19. Each CDR3 is given with its conserved first and last residue. The order of the fields is D gene, clone size, V gene, J gene, CDR3 DNA, CDR3 protein. A D gene is named only where the DNA matches it firmly. Clone size is shown for a subset of rows, as once, few, many or a class of expanded clone.

>.|.|TRBV2|TRBJ2-5
TGTGCCAGCAGTGAAATGGTTAGCCAAGAGACCCAGTACTTC
CASSEMVSQETQYF
>.|.|TRBV28|TRBJ1-2
TGTGCCAGCAGTCAGGGAGGGGCGGTTTATGGCTACACCTTC
CASSQGGAVYGYTF
>.|.|TRBV6-5|TRBJ1-2
TGTGCCAGCACCCGGGGGTATGGCTACACCTTC
CASTRGYGYTF
>TRBD2|.|TRBV30|TRBJ2-3
TGTGCCTGGAGTGTCGGGGGGTCAGATACGCAGTATTTT
CAWSVGGSDTQYF
>.|.|TRBV2|TRBJ2-3
TGTGCCAGCACCTTGAGCACAGATACGCAGTATTTT
CASTLSTDTQYF
>TRBD2|.|TRBV5-1|TRBJ2-5
TGCGCCAGCAGAGACACGGGGGGGCAAGAGACCCAGTACTTC
CASRDTGGQETQYF
>TRBD1|.|TRBV9|TRBJ2-7
TGTGCCAGCAGCGTAGAAAGGACAGGGAACAACGAGCAGTACTTC
CASSVERTGNNEQYF
>.|once|TRBV5-5|TRBJ2-6
TGTGCCAGCAGCTGGGCGGGGGCCAGCATCTCGGCCTCTGGGGCCAACGTCCTGACTTTC
CASSWAGASISASGANVLTF
>.|.|TRBV19|TRBJ1-2
TGTGCCAGTAGTCGACAGACTAACTATGGCTACACCTTC
CASSRQTNYGYTF
>TRBD1|.|TRBV19|TRBJ1-5
TGTGCCAGTAGTGGGACAGGGGGCCGTCAGCCCCAGCATTTT
CASSGTGGRQPQHF
>.|.|TRBV4-1|TRBJ1-5
TGCGCCAGCAGCCAAGAGGACAGAAGGGTGTTAGGACAGCCCCAGCATTTT
CASSQEDRRVLGQPQHF
>.|.|TRBV27|TRBJ1-2
TGTGCCAGCAAGGGGGTTGGGGATGGCTACACCTTC
CASKGVGDGYTF
>.|once|TRBV6-5|TRBJ2-5
TGTGCCAGCAGACAGGGCCAAGAGACCCAGTACTTC
CASRQGQETQYF
>.|.|TRBV15|TRBJ1-5
TGTGCCACCAGCAGAGCAAGGGGTAATCAGCCCCAGCATTTT
CATSRARGNQPQHF
>.|.|TRBV7-9|TRBJ1-1
TGTGCCAGCAGTGAATGGGGCGCCGGTTTATCTGAAGCTTTCTTT
CASSEWGAGLSEAFF
>TRBD2|.|TRBV7-9|TRBJ2-5
TGTGCCAGCAGCCCATTCGTTGTAAGCGGGGCCCAAGAGACCCAGTACTTC
CASSPFVVSGAQETQYF
>.|few|TRBV19|TRBJ1-1
TGTGCCAGTAGACCCGAAGTCGGGGGATCCTCTGAAGCTTTCTTT
CASRPEVGGSSEAFF
>.|.|TRBV2|TRBJ1-1
TGTGCCAGCACAGACCCAGAGGGGGTCTTT
CASTDPEGVF
>.|.|TRBV4-1|TRBJ1-1
TGCGCCAGCAGCTTCACAGAGAACACTGAAGCTTTCTTT
CASSFTENTEAFF
>TRBD2|.|TRBV11-3|TRBJ2-3
TGTGCCAGCAGCATTGGACTAGTTTTACCAGATACGCAGTATTTT
CASSIGLVLPDTQYF
>TRBD1|.|TRBV4-1|TRBJ2-4
TGCGCCAGCAGCCAAGATCGTGGGACAGGGGCCCTAGCCAAAAACATTCAGTACTTC
CASSQDRGTGALAKNIQYF
>.|.|TRBV28|TRBJ2-6
TGTGCCAGCAGTTTAACTGAGGTCTCTGGGGCCAACGTCCTGACTTTC
CASSLTEVSGANVLTF
>TRBD1|once|TRBV7-9|TRBJ1-2
TGTGCCAGCAGCTCCGGGACAGATTTTGGCTACACCTTC
CASSSGTDFGYTF
>.|.|TRBV6-5|TRBJ1-5
TGTGCCAGCAGGGGCGGGGGGAGCAATCAGCCCCAGCATTTT
CASRGGGSNQPQHF
>.|.|TRBV19|TRBJ2-5
TGTGCCAGTAGTGCCGGACATGGACAAGAGACCCAGTACTTC
CASSAGHGQETQYF
>.|once|TRBV5-8|TRBJ2-3
TGTGCCAGCAGCTTGGTACGGGATACGCAGTATTTT
CASSLVRDTQYF
>.|.|TRBV11-2|TRBJ2-2
TGTGCCAGCAGCTTAGGACAGGTTTCGAACACCGGGGAGCTGTTTTTT
CASSLGQVSNTGELFF
>TRBD2|.|TRBV11-3|TRBJ2-1
TGTGCCAGCAGCTTCACTAGCGGGGGCCAGAGCTCCTACAATGAGCAGTTCTTC
CASSFTSGGQSSYNEQFF
>TRBD1|.|TRBV19|TRBJ1-2
TGTGCCAGTAGTATTCCAGGACAGGGGGCACAGGTCTATGGCTACACCTTC
CASSIPGQGAQVYGYTF
>TRBD2|.|TRBV28|TRBJ2-7
TGTGCCAGCAGTTTAGGCCTAGCGGGTTCACGAAGGCAGTACTTC
CASSLGLAGSRRQYF
>.|.|TRBV18|TRBJ2-4
TGTGCCAGCTCACCACCGTCAGGTATAGCCAAAAACATTCAGTACTTC
CASSPPSGIAKNIQYF
>TRBD1|once|TRBV29-1|TRBJ2-1
TGCAGCATCAAGCGGCAGGGGGCCTACAATGAGCAGTTCTTC
CSIKRQGAYNEQFF
>TRBD2|.|TRBV11-3|TRBJ2-3
TGTGCCAGCAGCCGCGGGGGGAGGAGAGGAGATACGCAGTATTTT
CASSRGGRRGDTQYF
>.|.|TRBV18|TRBJ1-1
TGTGCCAGCTCACCGCAACAGGGTAGCACTGAAGCTTTCTTT
CASSPQQGSTEAFF
>TRBD2|.|TRBV18|TRBJ2-5
TGTGCCAGCTCACTGAATGCGGGGGGGCAAGAGACCCAGTACTTC
CASSLNAGGQETQYF
>.|.|TRBV29-1|TRBJ2-7
TGCAGCGTTGGGGGCGGCGACGAGCAGTACTTC
CSVGGGDEQYF
>.|.|TRBV5-1|TRBJ1-2
TGCGCCAGCAGCTTGGCGGGAGGAAATGGCTACACCTTC
CASSLAGGNGYTF
>.|.|TRBV10-2|TRBJ2-7
TGCGCCAGCAGTGTTCTAGACCGAACTATAACCTACGAGCAGTACTTC
CASSVLDRTITYEQYF